The T cell receptor beta chain under discussion was sequenced for a study of T cell changes during pregnancy in multiple sclerosis. The CDR3 sequence is 15 residues long. From germline, CDR1 is MNHEY and CDR2 SMNVEV (reference sequence). The ends lost 3 bases at V and 6 bases at J; junction bases unmatched: 8. This clone was detected only once. Repertoires were generated with immunoSEQ multiplex PCR, while TCRdb's copy carries only in-frame clones and drops some. The table includes more than 60,000 clones, about 89% detected once. The receptor was derived from a female donor with multiple sclerosis, enrolled in a pregnancy study. The sample in question was peripheral blood, obtained in the second trimester of pregnancy. The chain couples TRBV27 to TRBJ2-1; 7 bases line up with TRBD2. CDR3: CASSLVGGPGNEQFF. Here the CDR3 DNA reads TGTGCCAGCAGTTTGGTGGGAGGGCCTGGCAATGAGCAGTTCTTC.